These 8 T cell receptor beta chains came from one sample sequenced in a study of beta chain features in type 1 diabetes. Expressed TCRB transcripts got sequenced, as all isolated RNA was reverse transcribed. Sequencing used immunoSEQ multiplex PCR; TCRdb keeps in-frame clones, though not all of them. The sample has over 350,000 clones, more than 13% seen once. What was sequenced was naive CD4+ T cells from blood. The receptors come from a woman aged 18-35 years in good health.

The chain links TRBV29-1 to TRBJ1-4; the D gene is possibly TRBD1 (6 bases). V lost 5 bases and J lost 2, with 12 bases in between. The CDR3 covers 14 residues. Germline CDR1 and CDR2: SQVTM and ANQGSEA. The CDR3 spells CSVFRGSTNEKLFF. CDR3 bases: TGCAGCGTTTTTAGGGGGTCCACTAATGAAAAACTGTTTTTT.

The genes are TRBV9 and TRBJ2-7; 7 bases match TRBD1. The CDR3 contains 15 residues. Germline CDR1 and CDR2: SGDLS and YYNGEE. V shed 0 bases, J shed 0 bases, and the junction held 3 bases outside the gene matches. The CDR3 nucleotides are TGTGCCAGCAGCGTAGCAGGGGACAGCTCCTACGAGCAGTACTTC. Translation: CASSVAGDSSYEQYF. The full variable domain, completed using reference TRBV9 and TRBJ2-7, is DSGVTQTPKHLITATGQRVTLRCSPRSGDLSVYWYQQSLDQGLQFLIQYYNGEERAKGNILERFSAQQFPDLHSELNLSSLELGDSALYFCASSVAGDSSYEQYFGPGTRLTVT.

The CDR3 DNA sequence: TGCGCCAGCAGCTTGACAGGCTCTAACTATGGCTACACCTTC. It specifies CASSLTGSNYGYTF. The V call is TRBV5-1, the J call TRBJ1-2; D might be TRBD1 (5 bases). The germline V gene has CDR1 SGHRS and CDR2 YFSETQ. CDR3 length: 14 residues. V lost 1 base and J 0 bases, leaving 7 bases between the germline ends.

In this sample, this clone turned up a few times. V and J are TRBV6-5 and TRBJ2-7, with D possibly matching TRBD1 (7 bases). With 6 bases removed from V and 1 base from J, the gap between germline ends came to 16 bases. Germline V gene sequence: CDR1 MNHEY, CDR2 SVGAGI. The CDR3 runs 15 residues. This CDR3 reads CASRFYQGGSYEQYF. The DNA for the CDR3 is TGTGCCAGCAGGTTTTATCAGGGGGGATCCTACGAGCAGTACTTC.

This clone was seen a few times. This chain links TRBV18 with TRBJ2-2, with a tentative D call TRBD2 (5 bases). Germline V gene lookup returns CDR1 KGHSH and CDR2 LQKENI. The V end lost 6 bases, the J end lost 5 bases, and 13 bases lay between the germline ends. CDR3 length: 14 amino acids. The CDR3 loop reads CASSPAWRTGELFF. CDR3 DNA: TGTGCCAGCTCCCCCGCATGGAGGACCGGGGAGCTGTTTTTT.

This clone has more than one count but fewer than ten. J is TRBJ2-1 and V is TRBV5-1; 11 bases are shared with TRBD2. Germline V gives CDR1 SGHRS, CDR2 YFSETQ. J gave up 6 bases and V 3 bases, and 8 bases lay outside the gene matches. The CDR3 totals 16 residues. The CDR3: CASSSPGLAVANEQFF. In DNA, the CDR3 is TGCGCCAGCAGCTCGCCGGGACTAGCGGTAGCCAATGAGCAGTTCTTC.

This clone occurred a few times. The chain is built from TRBV7-2 and TRBJ1-5, with TRBD1 as a possible D gene (6 bases). Germline values: CDR1 SGHTA, CDR2 FQGNSA. The CDR3 totals 16 residues. V lost 2 bases, J lost 3 bases, and 14 bases lay in between. The CDR3 protein is CASSLSAGAYNQPQHF. The CDR3 DNA reads TGTGCCAGCAGCTTATCGGCAGGGGCTTACAATCAGCCCCAGCATTTT.

The chain couples TRBV4-1 to TRBJ2-3; possible D gene TRBD2, 6 bases. V was pared by 3 bases and J by 6 bases, with 16 bases between. The length of the CDR3 is 15 residues. Germline lookup yields CDR1 MGHRA and CDR2 YSYEKL. CDR3 in DNA: TGCGCCAGCAGCCAGGCAAATAGCGGCCGGGATACGCAGTATTTT. Encoded protein: CASSQANSGRDTQYF.